The rows below give T cell receptor beta chains drawn from one sample of a study of CD8 T cells in Susac syndrome. A single record per CDR3 protein comes from TCRdb applying MiXCR to the immunoSEQ multiplex PCR reads. The sample has approximately 300,000 distinct CDR3 sequences, approximately 89% seen once. Sequences were obtained from CD8+ T cells from PBMCs. Receptors were obtained from a human donor with multiple sclerosis. Both conserved end residues are part of each CDR3. A D gene is named only where the DNA matches it firmly. A row's size may be missing; if present it is once, few, many or a size class.

d_call	j_call	clone_size	v_call	cdr3_aa	cdr3_nt
NA	TRBJ1-2	NA	TRBV5-1	CASSLAFGIAYGYTF	TGCGCCAGCAGCTTGGCCTTTGGGATCGCCTATGGCTACACCTTC
NA	TRBJ2-3	NA	TRBV6-4	CASSDKLDTDTQYF	TGTGCCAGCAGTGACAAACTAGACACAGATACGCAGTATTTT
NA	TRBJ2-2	NA	TRBV28	CASRGEGGELFF	TGTGCCAGCAGGGGGGAAGGCGGGGAGCTGTTTTTT
NA	TRBJ2-7	few	TRBV20-1	CSARDLVGTVGTQEFDEQYF	TGCAGTGCTAGAGATTTGGTGGGAACCGTAGGGACTCAAGAGTTCGACGAGCAGTACTTC
TRBD1	TRBJ2-5	NA	TRBV7-2	CASSRPEQGALETQYF	TGTGCCAGCAGCAGACCCGAACAGGGGGCTTTGGAGACCCAGTACTTC
NA	TRBJ2-4	NA	TRBV30	CAWKGAKNIQYF	TGTGCCTGGAAGGGGGCCAAAAACATTCAGTACTTC
NA	TRBJ1-1	NA	TRBV30	CAWSADSSEAFF	TGTGCCTGGAGTGCCGACAGCTCTGAAGCTTTCTTT
NA	TRBJ2-1	NA	TRBV30	CALFGRPYNEQFF	TGTGCCTTATTCGGTAGGCCCTACAATGAGCAGTTCTTC
TRBD2	TRBJ2-2	NA	TRBV7-3	CASSLSLAGPTGELFF	TGTGCCAGCAGCTTAAGCCTAGCGGGTCCCACCGGGGAGCTGTTTTTT
TRBD2	TRBJ2-7	NA	TRBV4-1	CASSQDRASGSYEQYF	TGCGCCAGCAGCCAAGATCGGGCTAGCGGGAGTTACGAGCAGTACTTC
NA	TRBJ1-3	NA	TRBV3-1	CASSPDAFGNTIYF	TGTGCCAGCAGTCCAGACGCTTTTGGAAACACCATATATTTT
TRBD1	TRBJ1-1	NA	TRBV2	CASSHGTGWLNTEAFF	TGTGCCAGCAGTCACGGGACAGGGTGGCTGAACACTGAAGCTTTCTTT
TRBD2	TRBJ2-7	NA	TRBV29-1	CSVDRSGSDEQYF	TGCAGCGTTGACCGTAGCGGGAGTGATGAGCAGTACTTC
TRBD1	TRBJ2-2	NA	TRBV29-1	CSVGQEITGELFF	TGCAGCGTCGGACAGGAAATTACCGGGGAGCTGTTTTTT
TRBD1	TRBJ2-5	NA	TRBV19	CASSPPTGDVETQYF	TGTGCCAGTAGCCCCCCAACAGGGGACGTCGAGACCCAGTACTTC
NA	TRBJ2-3	NA	TRBV5-4	CASSLYGAGDTQYF	TGTGCCAGCAGCTTGTACGGGGCGGGGGATACGCAGTATTTT
NA	TRBJ1-3	NA	TRBV7-9	CASSSYDLGSGNTIYF	TGTGCCAGCAGCTCGTATGATCTCGGCTCTGGAAACACCATATATTTT
NA	TRBJ2-1	NA	TRBV4-2	CASSQDLESSYNEQFF	TGTGCCAGCAGCCAAGATCTCGAGAGCTCCTACAATGAGCAGTTCTTC
NA	TRBJ2-1	NA	TRBV6-1	CASSQGTEGTHNEQFF	TGTGCCAGCAGCCAAGGTACGGAGGGGACACACAATGAGCAGTTCTTC
TRBD2	TRBJ2-7	NA	TRBV28	CASSIYGTSGSRAEIYEQYF	TGTGCCAGCAGTATCTATGGGACTAGCGGGAGCAGGGCCGAAATCTACGAGCAGTACTTC
TRBD2	TRBJ2-7	NA	TRBV7-2	CASSLGPTSGDPYEQYF	TGTGCCAGCAGCTTAGGCCCCACTAGCGGGGACCCCTACGAGCAGTACTTC
NA	TRBJ2-2	NA	TRBV29-1	CSADPKGTGELFF	TGCAGCGCCGACCCGAAGGGGACCGGGGAGCTGTTTTTT
TRBD1	TRBJ2-1	NA	TRBV15	CATSRSGTVINEQFF	TGTGCCACCAGCAGATCCGGGACAGTCATAAATGAGCAGTTCTTC
NA	TRBJ1-5	NA	TRBV5-1	CASSSTGGQPQHF	TGCGCCAGCAGCTCGACAGGAGGTCAGCCCCAGCATTTT
NA	TRBJ2-6	NA	TRBV6-1	CASEGVGADSGANVLTF	TGTGCCAGCGAAGGCGTGGGGGCCGACTCTGGGGCCAACGTCCTGACTTTC
NA	TRBJ2-3	NA	TRBV15	CATSRDPDAARTDTQYF	TGTGCCACCAGCAGAGACCCAGACGCGGCTCGCACAGATACGCAGTATTTT
NA	TRBJ2-6	NA	TRBV7-9	CASSLDRDVRADVLTF	TGTGCCAGCAGCTTAGACAGAGACGTGAGGGCGGACGTCCTGACTTTC
TRBD2	TRBJ2-1	NA	TRBV6-2/TRBV6-3	CASRNFSGGPDNEQFF	TGTGCCAGCAGAAACTTTAGCGGGGGGCCCGACAATGAGCAGTTCTTC